This T cell receptor (beta chain) was identified during a study of Graves' ophthalmopathy and Graves' hyperthyroidism. Study-level findings and limits: This model predicted ophthalmopathy progression (sensitivity 60% to 71%, specificity 72.22%).

Details on this clonotype: Its antigen is currently unknown.

The CDR3 totals 16 residues. The V end was cut by 1 base, the J end by 4 bases, with 16 bases between. The V gene's germline CDR1 is MNHEY and CDR2 SVGAGI. Transcripts of RNA were the source for amplifying TCR beta CDR3 regions. HTBI-primed RT-PCR formed the first round, and a multiplex PCR formed the second. TCRdb redid the calling of the multiplex PCR reads with MiXCR, one entry per CDR3 protein. The sample yields around 400,000 distinct CDR3 sequences, around 20% seen once. This TCR came from a woman aged 18 to 35 with stable Graves' hyperthyroidism. Sample: peripheral blood. The rearrangement joins TRBV6-5 to TRBJ1-2, with a weak D call TRBD1 (5 bases). Here the CDR3 reads CASSYLSGGSAYGYTF. As DNA, the CDR3 is TGTGCCAGCAGTTACTTATCGGGGGGGAGTGCCTATGGCTACACCTTC.